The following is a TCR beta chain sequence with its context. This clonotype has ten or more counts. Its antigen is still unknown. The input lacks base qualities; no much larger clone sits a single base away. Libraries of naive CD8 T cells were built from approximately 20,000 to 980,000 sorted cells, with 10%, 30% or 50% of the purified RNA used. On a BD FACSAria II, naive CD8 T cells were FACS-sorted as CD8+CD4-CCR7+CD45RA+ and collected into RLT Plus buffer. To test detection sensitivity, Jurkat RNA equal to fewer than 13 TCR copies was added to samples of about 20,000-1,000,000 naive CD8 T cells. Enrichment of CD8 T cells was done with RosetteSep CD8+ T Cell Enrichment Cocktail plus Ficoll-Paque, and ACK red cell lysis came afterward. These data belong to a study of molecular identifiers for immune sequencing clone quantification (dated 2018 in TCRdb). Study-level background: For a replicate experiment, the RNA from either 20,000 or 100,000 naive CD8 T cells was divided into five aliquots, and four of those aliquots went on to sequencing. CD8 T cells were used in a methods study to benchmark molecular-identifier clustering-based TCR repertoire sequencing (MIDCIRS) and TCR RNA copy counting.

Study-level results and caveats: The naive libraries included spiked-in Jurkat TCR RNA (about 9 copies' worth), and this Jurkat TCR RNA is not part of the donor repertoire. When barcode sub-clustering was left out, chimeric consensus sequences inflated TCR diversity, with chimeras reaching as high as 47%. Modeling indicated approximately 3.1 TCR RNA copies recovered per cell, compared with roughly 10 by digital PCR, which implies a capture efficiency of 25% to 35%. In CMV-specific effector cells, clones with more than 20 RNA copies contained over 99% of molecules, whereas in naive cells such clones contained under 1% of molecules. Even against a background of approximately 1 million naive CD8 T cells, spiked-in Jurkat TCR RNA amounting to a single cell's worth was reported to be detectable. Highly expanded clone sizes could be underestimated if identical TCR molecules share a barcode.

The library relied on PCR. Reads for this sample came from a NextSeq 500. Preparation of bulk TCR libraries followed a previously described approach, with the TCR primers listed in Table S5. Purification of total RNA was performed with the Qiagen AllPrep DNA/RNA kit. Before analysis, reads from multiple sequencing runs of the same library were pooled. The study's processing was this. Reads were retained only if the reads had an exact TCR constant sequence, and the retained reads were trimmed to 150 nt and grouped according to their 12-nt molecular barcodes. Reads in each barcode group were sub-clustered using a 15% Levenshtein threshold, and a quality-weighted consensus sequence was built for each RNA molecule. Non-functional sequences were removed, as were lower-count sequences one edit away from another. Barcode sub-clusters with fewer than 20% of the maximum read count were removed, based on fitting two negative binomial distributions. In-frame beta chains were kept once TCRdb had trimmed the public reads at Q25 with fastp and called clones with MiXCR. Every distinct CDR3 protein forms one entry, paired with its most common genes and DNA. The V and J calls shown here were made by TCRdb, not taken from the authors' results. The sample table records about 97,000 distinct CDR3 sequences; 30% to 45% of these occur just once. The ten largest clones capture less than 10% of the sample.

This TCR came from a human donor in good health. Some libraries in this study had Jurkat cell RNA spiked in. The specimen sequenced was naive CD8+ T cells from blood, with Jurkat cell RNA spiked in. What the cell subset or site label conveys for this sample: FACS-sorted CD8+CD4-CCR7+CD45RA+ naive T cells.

The CDR3 corresponds to CASSLVPGEVTQPQHF. The nucleotide sequence reads as follows: TGTGCCAGCAGCTTAGTGCCAGGGGAGGTTACTCAGCCCCAGCATTTT. The sequence joins TRBV7-2 to TRBJ1-5, with TRBD1 tentatively as D gene (6 bases match). Taken from the germline V gene, the CDR1 and CDR2 loops are SGHTA and FQGNSA. The V and J ends are trimmed by 1 base and 6 bases, leaving 16 bases between them. The CDR3 has 16 amino acids, counting the end cysteine and phenylalanine. The kept DNA is CDR3 alone, 48 bases in frame from the first base.